The source of this T cell receptor (beta chain) is a study of blood T cell repertoires in COVID-19. For the study at large: T cells, B-cell-depleted T cells, or PBMCs supplied cDNA or gDNA.

The authors' processing: Estimates of nucleated cell counts were drawn from the amplification of reference gene primers. The method was immunoSEQ multiplex PCR; TCRdb's version includes in-frame clones alone and lacks a portion of them. The D gene and trimming were derived from the DNA, and the V and J assignments and clone size from that table. The sample records about 350,000 clones, 88% being singletons. Participants spanned ages about 18 to 95 years and resided in 20 to 30 US areas. Within 2 weeks of study entry, exposed participants had contacted a PCR-confirmed or clinician-diagnosed COVID-19 case. Germline values: CDR1 WNHNN, CDR2 SYGVQD (reference sequence). The CDR3 is 15 residues long. Trimming cost V 6 bases and J 0 bases; bases outside gene matches: 4.

V gene TRBV10-1 combines with J gene TRBJ2-2, with 7 bases aligning to TRBD1. This clonotype was obtained from a woman aged 25 to 45 who had been exposed to COVID-19. Sequenced input: PBMCs or T cells enriched from blood (not recorded which). As DNA, the CDR3 is TGCGCCAGCAGCACCGGGACAGCGAACACCGGGGAGCTGTTTTTT. As protein: CASSTGTANTGELFF.